This is a list of T cell receptor beta chains from one sample in a study of blood T cell repertoires in COVID-19. Clones were read by immunoSEQ multiplex PCR, and TCRdb kept only the in-frame ones, dropping some. The table lists some 350,000 clones, around nine tenths of them singletons. The sequenced material came from peripheral blood. The receptors come from a human donor in a cohort sampled during active COVID-19. Both conserved end residues are part of each CDR3. A row's size may be missing; if present it is once, few, many or a size class.

TRBV9	TRBJ1-5	.	CASSAGTGFNQPQHF
TRBV3-1/TRBV3-2	TRBJ1-2	.	CASSLRTGAGYTF
TRBV5-4	TRBJ1-3	.	CASSLTDRGLGNTIYF
TRBV5-5	TRBJ1-4	.	CASSSTGGASTNEKLFF
TRBV6-2/TRBV6-3	TRBJ2-3	.	CASSYELAGGGTDTQYF
TRBV5-1	TRBJ1-1	few	CASKGGMNTEAFF
TRBV5-1	TRBJ2-3	.	CASSRATRETDTQYF
TRBV28	TRBJ1-5	few	CASKGGFQPQHF
TRBV5-1	TRBJ2-2	.	CASSVGDFKSGELFF
TRBV30	TRBJ1-6	once	CAWMGQGDSPLHF
TRBV19	TRBJ2-1	.	CASSPSLGRREPNEQFF
TRBV28	TRBJ2-3	.	CASSLFPSGTRTDTQYF
TRBV13	TRBJ2-3	.	CASSLGATIKYF
TRBV7-9	TRBJ2-1	.	CASTPPGTRVHEQFF
TRBV5-4	TRBJ1-2	.	CASSAYRAGDSYGYTF
TRBV25-1	TRBJ2-3	.	CASVGRKTDTQYF
TRBV2	TRBJ2-2	.	CASSQFKGVSTGELFF
TRBV5-4	TRBJ2-5	.	CASSSGGPGETQYF
TRBV27	TRBJ2-7	.	CASSLSSSGTGTSYEQYF
TRBV30	TRBJ1-6	.	CAWSTRTGGFYNSPLHF
TRBV7-3	TRBJ2-5	.	CASSLNTGQGETQYF
TRBV30	TRBJ1-2	.	CAWSAMRDSRYGYTF
TRBV5-1	TRBJ2-2	once	CASRRTGNTGELFF
TRBV4-1	TRBJ2-6	.	CASSPQGLGANVLTF
TRBV6-4	TRBJ1-5	.	CASTPGTGTYQPQHF
TRBV24-1	TRBJ2-3	.	CATSDPHRGGTDTQYF
TRBV19	TRBJ1-1	few	CASSQTRNTEAFF
TRBV19	TRBJ1-1	.	CASSIGEAGAEAFF
TRBV28	TRBJ1-2	once	CASSLPGQRRGYTF
TRBV19	TRBJ2-3	.	CASSTGGTDTQYF
TRBV5-1	TRBJ2-7	.	CASSLTHTVYEQYF
TRBV4-2	TRBJ1-6	.	CASSQVNRGTSPYSPLHF
TRBV11-2	TRBJ2-2	.	CASSFSGYTGELFF
TRBV4-2	TRBJ2-3	few	CASSQEPRPFTDTQYF
TRBV6-6	TRBJ1-6	.	CASSPGQGSDSPLHF
TRBV5-1	TRBJ2-2	once	CASSPELTSGGELFF
TRBV5-6	TRBJ2-7	.	CASSWELRGGDEQYF
TRBV6-5	TRBJ1-6	.	CASSPDRANSPLHF
TRBV27	TRBJ2-3	.	CASSSIHLAGGPDTQYF
TRBV6-5	TRBJ2-7	.	CASSGTSIYEQYF
TRBV19	TRBJ2-2	.	CASKSWTGNTGELFF
TRBV2	TRBJ2-1	.	CASSSGQGMGQFF
TRBV18	TRBJ1-2	.	CASSPSGGDNYGYTF
TRBV11-2	TRBJ2-7	.	CASSQIAGSSFEQYF
TRBV5-1	TRBJ2-5	.	CASRPEMGGETQYF
TRBV5-6	TRBJ1-1	.	CASSQRTGEEAFF
TRBV11-2	TRBJ1-1	.	CASSLGGTGDTEAFF
TRBV6-5	TRBJ1-2	few	CASGTGTGYNYGYTF
TRBV5-4	TRBJ2-7	.	CASSTSGDYEQYF